Listed below are T cell receptor beta chains from one sample, sequenced in a study of shared clonotypes between healthy human individuals. The table came from immunoSEQ multiplex PCR; TCRdb's copy has only in-frame clones and leaves some out. The sample shows about 2 million clones, 95% of them seen only once. The sample taken for sequencing was naive CD4+ T cells sorted from blood. The receptors were sampled from a man aged 18 to 29 in good health. CDR3s leave out the opening cysteine and the closing phenylalanine or tryptophan.

V	J	CDR3
TRBV10-1	TRBJ1-1	ASSESGQGGQAF
TRBV25-1	TRBJ2-1	ASSELDRHNEQF
TRBV10-2	TRBJ2-3	ATYLAGGDTQY
TRBV21-1	TRBJ2-6	ASSKAVHSGANVLT
TRBV5-6	TRBJ2-3	ASSFQGAGTDTQY
TRBV5-1	TRBJ1-2	ASSTDSAFYGYT
TRBV2	TRBJ2-7	ASRGLISSYEQY
TRBV29-1	TRBJ1-2	SVDDRINYGYT
TRBV5-1	TRBJ1-1	ASTKQTDLNTEAF
TRBV10-3	TRBJ2-4	AISEAKTSGRALGIQY
TRBV7-2	TRBJ2-3	ASSLGTSGSGTDTQY
TRBV5-1	TRBJ2-2	ASGPGRTPLTGELF
TRBV19	TRBJ1-5	ASRIPGTANQPQH
TRBV14	TRBJ2-3	ASSMGWRAGENSTDTQY